The TCR beta chain under discussion was sequenced for a study of beta chain features in type 1 diabetes. CD4+ naive, central memory, regulatory and stem cell-like memory subsets were isolated by sorting on CD45RO/CCR7/CD25/CD127/CD95/CD27. Purity (above 98%) was reached by all sorted populations. The V gene's germline CDR1 is MDHEN and CDR2 SYDVKM. V dropped 4 bases and J dropped 6; count of bases not matched to a gene: 11. This CDR3 has 16 residues. Worth noting for this clone: What it binds is unknown.

The authors reverse transcribed all of the isolated RNA, so sequencing captured expressed TCRB transcripts. TCRdb's copy holds only in-frame clones and misses some; the assay was immunoSEQ multiplex PCR. The table lists around 150,000 clones, about a tenth of them singletons. Findings of the study overall: There was a moderate but significant shortening of TCRB CDR3s in all four CD4+ subsets of Type 1 diabetes patients.

The V call is TRBV28, the J call TRBJ2-3; TRBD1 agrees at 9 bases. Sequencing was performed on central memory CD4+ T cells from blood. This receptor was identified in a man aged 30 to 45 with type 1 diabetes. The CDR3 spells CASSSQAQGALDTQYF. In nucleotides, the CDR3 is TGTGCCAGCAGTTCACAAGCACAGGGGGCGCTTGATACGCAGTATTTT.